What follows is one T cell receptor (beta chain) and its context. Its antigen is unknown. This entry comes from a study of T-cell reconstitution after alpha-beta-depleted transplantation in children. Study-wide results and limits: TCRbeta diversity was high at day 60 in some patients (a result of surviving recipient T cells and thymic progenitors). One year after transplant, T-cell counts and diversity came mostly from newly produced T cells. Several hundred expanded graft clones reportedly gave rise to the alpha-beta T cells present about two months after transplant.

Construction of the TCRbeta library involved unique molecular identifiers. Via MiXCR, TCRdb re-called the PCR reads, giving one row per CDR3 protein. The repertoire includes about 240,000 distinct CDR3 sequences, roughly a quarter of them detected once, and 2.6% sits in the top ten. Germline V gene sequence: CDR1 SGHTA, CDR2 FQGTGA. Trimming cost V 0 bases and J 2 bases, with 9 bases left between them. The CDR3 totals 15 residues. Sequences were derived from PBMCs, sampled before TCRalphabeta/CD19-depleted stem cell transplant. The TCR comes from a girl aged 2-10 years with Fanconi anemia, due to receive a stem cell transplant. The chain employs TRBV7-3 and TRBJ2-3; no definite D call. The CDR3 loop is CASSLTGRFTDTQYF. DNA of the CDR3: TGTGCCAGCAGCTTAACGGGCAGATTCACAGATACGCAGTATTTT. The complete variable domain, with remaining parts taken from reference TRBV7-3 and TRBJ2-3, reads GAGVSQTPSNKVTEKGKYVELRCDPISGHTALYWYRQSLGQGPEFLIYFQGTGAADDSGLPNDRFFAVRPEGSVSTLKIQRTERGDSAVYLCASSLTGRFTDTQYFGPGTRLTVL.